This is a list of T cell receptor beta chains from one sample in a study of metastatic and nonmetastatic thyroid tumors. Using MiXCR, TCRdb re-called clones from the PCR reads. Here the sample spans around 35,000 clones, over 15% being singletons. Sequenced material: blood. These receptors were taken from a female donor with papillary thyroid cancer or a benign thyroid nodule (not recorded which). Some clones in this sample may be carry-over from other donors' samples. Each CDR3 is given with its conserved first and last residue. D genes are given only for firm matches. Not every row has a clone size; where given, it reads once, few, many or a size class.

v_gene: TRBV25-1; j_gene: TRBJ2-1; d_gene: .; abundance: many; CDR3nt: TGTGCCAGCAGGAAAACCGGGGCTAGAGGCGACAATGAGCAGTTCTTC; CDR3aa: CASRKTGARGDNEQFF
v_gene: TRBV18; j_gene: TRBJ1-1; d_gene: .; abundance: many; CDR3nt: TGTGCCAGCTCACCCAGGAACACTGAAGCTTTCTTT; CDR3aa: CASSPRNTEAFF
v_gene: TRBV7-6; j_gene: TRBJ2-6; d_gene: TRBD2; abundance: many; CDR3nt: TGTGCCAGCAGCTTAGCGGCGAGCGGGGGTTATGGGGCCAACGTCCTGACTTTC; CDR3aa: CASSLAASGGYGANVLTF
v_gene: TRBV4-2; j_gene: TRBJ2-7; d_gene: .; abundance: .; CDR3nt: TGTGCCAGCAGCCAAGAGGGGGCAGAACACTACGAGCAGTACTTC; CDR3aa: CASSQEGAEHYEQYF
v_gene: TRBV27; j_gene: TRBJ1-5; d_gene: .; abundance: .; CDR3nt: TGTGCCAGCAGTTCAAACTATGATCAGCACCAGCATTTT; CDR3aa: CASSSNYDQHQHF
v_gene: TRBV20-1; j_gene: TRBJ1-2; d_gene: .; abundance: many; CDR3nt: TGCAGTGCTAGAGATGACACCAAGAGCCATTTATACACCTTC; CDR3aa: CSARDDTKSHLYTF
v_gene: TRBV7-2; j_gene: TRBJ1-2; d_gene: TRBD1; abundance: many; CDR3nt: TGTGCCAGCAGCCTCTCACAGACAGGGGGAGGCTATGGCTACACCTTC; CDR3aa: CASSLSQTGGGYGYTF
v_gene: TRBV12-3/TRBV12-4; j_gene: TRBJ1-4; d_gene: .; abundance: many; CDR3nt: TGTGCCAGCAGTTTGAGATCGAATAATGAAAAACTGTTTTTT; CDR3aa: CASSLRSNNEKLFF
v_gene: TRBV6-5; j_gene: TRBJ2-5; d_gene: TRBD2; abundance: .; CDR3nt: TGTGCCAGCATTTACCCAGGGACTAGCGGGCAAGAGACCCAGTACTTC; CDR3aa: CASIYPGTSGQETQYF
v_gene: TRBV4-2; j_gene: TRBJ2-1; d_gene: .; abundance: many; CDR3nt: TGTGCCAGCAGCCAAGAGGTAGTGGGGGGCGATGAGCAGTTCTTC; CDR3aa: CASSQEVVGGDEQFF
v_gene: TRBV7-9; j_gene: TRBJ1-4; d_gene: .; abundance: medium-sized; CDR3nt: TGTGCCAGCAGCACACCGTGGCCTGCAACTAATGAAAAACTGTTTTTT; CDR3aa: CASSTPWPATNEKLFF
v_gene: TRBV6-2/TRBV6-3; j_gene: TRBJ2-1; d_gene: .; abundance: few; CDR3nt: TGTGCCAGCAGTTATGCTAGCTACAATGAGCAGTTCTTC; CDR3aa: CASSYASYNEQFF
v_gene: TRBV20-1; j_gene: TRBJ1-5; d_gene: .; abundance: many; CDR3nt: TGCAGTGCTCCTCGGCAGGGGCGCAATCAGCCCCAGCATTTT; CDR3aa: CSAPRQGRNQPQHF
v_gene: TRBV6-5; j_gene: TRBJ1-6; d_gene: .; abundance: medium-sized; CDR3nt: TGTGCCAGCAGTTACTCGACTGGGACCGCGTATAATTCACCCCTCCACTTT; CDR3aa: CASSYSTGTAYNSPLHF
v_gene: TRBV12-3/TRBV12-4; j_gene: TRBJ2-2; d_gene: .; abundance: many; CDR3nt: TGTGCCAGCATCGCGGACACCGGGGAGCTGTTTTTT; CDR3aa: CASIADTGELFF
v_gene: TRBV19; j_gene: TRBJ1-5; d_gene: .; abundance: once; CDR3nt: TGTGCCAGTAGTAGGGAGGATAGAGGGGGGAATCAGCCCCAACACTTT; CDR3aa: CASSREDRGGNQPQHF
v_gene: TRBV5-6; j_gene: TRBJ2-3; d_gene: TRBD1; abundance: .; CDR3nt: TGTGCCAGCATCTTGGCCCGGACAGGGGTTACAGATACGCAGTATTTT; CDR3aa: CASILARTGVTDTQYF
v_gene: TRBV10-3; j_gene: TRBJ2-1; d_gene: .; abundance: many; CDR3nt: TGTGCCATCAGTGAGGTGGGCAGGAGTAAGTATGAGCAGTTCTTC; CDR3aa: CAISEVGRSKYEQFF
v_gene: TRBV20-1; j_gene: TRBJ2-3; d_gene: .; abundance: many; CDR3nt: TGCAGTGCTAGAGATCCCGGGAGAGATACGCAGTATTTT; CDR3aa: CSARDPGRDTQYF
v_gene: TRBV5-1; j_gene: TRBJ2-1; d_gene: .; abundance: many; CDR3nt: TGCGCCAGCAGCTTGGGGGGGAGCGGCTACAATGAGCAGTTCTTC; CDR3aa: CASSLGGSGYNEQFF
v_gene: TRBV12-3/TRBV12-4; j_gene: TRBJ2-1; d_gene: .; abundance: many; CDR3nt: TGTGCCAGCAGCGCGGGACAGATCAATGAGCAGTTCTTC; CDR3aa: CASSAGQINEQFF
v_gene: TRBV20-1; j_gene: TRBJ2-1; d_gene: .; abundance: many; CDR3nt: TGCAGTGCTAGTCCCGGGGCCAACTACAATGAGCAGTTCTTC; CDR3aa: CSASPGANYNEQFF
v_gene: TRBV7-8; j_gene: TRBJ2-7; d_gene: .; abundance: many; CDR3nt: TGTGCCAGCAGCTTAGCGAGGACAGACTACGAGCAGTACTTC; CDR3aa: CASSLARTDYEQYF